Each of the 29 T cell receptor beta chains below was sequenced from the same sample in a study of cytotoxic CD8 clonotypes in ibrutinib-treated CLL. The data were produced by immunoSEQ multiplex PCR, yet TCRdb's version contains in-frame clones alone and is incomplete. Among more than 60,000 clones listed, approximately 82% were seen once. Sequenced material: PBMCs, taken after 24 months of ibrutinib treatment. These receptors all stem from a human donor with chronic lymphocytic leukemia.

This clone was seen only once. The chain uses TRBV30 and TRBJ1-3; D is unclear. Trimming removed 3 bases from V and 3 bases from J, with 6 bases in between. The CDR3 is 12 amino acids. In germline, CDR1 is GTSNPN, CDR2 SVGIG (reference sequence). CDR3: CAWRGFGNTIYF. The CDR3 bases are TGTGCCTGGAGGGGTTTTGGAAACACCATATATTTT.

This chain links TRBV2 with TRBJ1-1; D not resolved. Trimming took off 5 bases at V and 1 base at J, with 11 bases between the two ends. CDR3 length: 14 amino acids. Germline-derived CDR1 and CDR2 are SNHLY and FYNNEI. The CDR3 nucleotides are TGTGCCAGCAGTAACCTAAGACAGAACACTGAAGCTTTCTTT. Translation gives CASSNLRQNTEAFF.

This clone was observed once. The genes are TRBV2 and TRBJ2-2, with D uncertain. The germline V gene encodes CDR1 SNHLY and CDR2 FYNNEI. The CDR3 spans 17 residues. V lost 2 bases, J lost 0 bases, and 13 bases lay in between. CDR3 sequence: CASSEWLFKANTGELFF. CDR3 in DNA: TGTGCCAGCAGTGAATGGCTTTTTAAGGCGAACACCGGGGAGCTGTTTTTT.

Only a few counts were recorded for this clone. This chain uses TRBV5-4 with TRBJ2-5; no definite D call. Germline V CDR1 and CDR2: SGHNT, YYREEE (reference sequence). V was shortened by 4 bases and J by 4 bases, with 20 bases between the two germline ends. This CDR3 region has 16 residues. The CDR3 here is CASSPQRVGERETQYF. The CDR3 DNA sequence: TGTGCCAGCAGCCCTCAACGGGTGGGTGAGCGAGAGACCCAGTACTTC.

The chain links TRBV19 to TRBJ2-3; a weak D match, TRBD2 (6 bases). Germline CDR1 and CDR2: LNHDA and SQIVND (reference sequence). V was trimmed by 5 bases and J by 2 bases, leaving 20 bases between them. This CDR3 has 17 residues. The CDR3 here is CASSPVGASGPTDTQYF. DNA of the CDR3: TGTGCCAGTAGTCCCGTTGGAGCCAGCGGGCCCACAGATACGCAGTATTTT.

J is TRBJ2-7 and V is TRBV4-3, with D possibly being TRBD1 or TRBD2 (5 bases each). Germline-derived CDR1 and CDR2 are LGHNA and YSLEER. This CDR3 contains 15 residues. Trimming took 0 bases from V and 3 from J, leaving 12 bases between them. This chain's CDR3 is CASSQDFRGIYEQYF. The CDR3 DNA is TGCGCCAGCAGCCAAGATTTTCGGGGCATCTACGAGCAGTACTTC.

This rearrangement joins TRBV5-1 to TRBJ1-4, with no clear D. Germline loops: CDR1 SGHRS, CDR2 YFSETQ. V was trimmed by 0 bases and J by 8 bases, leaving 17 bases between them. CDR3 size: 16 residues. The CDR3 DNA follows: TGCGCCAGCAGCTTGGTCTTTGGCGAAAGCAAGGAAAAACTGTTTTTT. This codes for CASSLVFGESKEKLFF.

In DNA, the CDR3 is TGTGCCAGCAGTGAAGCGCTTCAGGATGAGCAGTTCTTC. Its protein product is CASSEALQDEQFF. This sequence joins TRBV2 and TRBJ2-1; D is unresolved. The CDR3 covers 13 residues. CDR1 SNHLY and CDR2 FYNNEI come from the germline V gene. V was cut by 0 bases and J by 8 bases, with 8 bases left in between.

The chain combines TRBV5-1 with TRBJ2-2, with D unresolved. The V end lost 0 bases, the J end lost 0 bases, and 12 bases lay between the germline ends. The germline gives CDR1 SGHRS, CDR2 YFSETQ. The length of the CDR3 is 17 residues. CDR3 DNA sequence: TGCGCCAGCAGCTTGGCCGGGTTGTCGGCGAACACCGGGGAGCTGTTTTTT. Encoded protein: CASSLAGLSANTGELFF.

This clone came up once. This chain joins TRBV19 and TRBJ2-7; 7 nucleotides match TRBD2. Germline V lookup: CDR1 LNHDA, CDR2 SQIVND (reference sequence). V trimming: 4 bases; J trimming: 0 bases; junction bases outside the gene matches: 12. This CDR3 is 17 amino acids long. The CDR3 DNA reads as TGTGCCAGTAGTACGTCCCTTCGGGGGGATCTCTCCTACGAGCAGTACTTC. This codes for CASSTSLRGDLSYEQYF.

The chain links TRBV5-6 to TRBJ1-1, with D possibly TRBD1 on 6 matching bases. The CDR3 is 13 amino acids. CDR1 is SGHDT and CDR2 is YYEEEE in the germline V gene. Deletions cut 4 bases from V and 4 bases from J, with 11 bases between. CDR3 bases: TGTGCCAGCAGCCCTGGGGGGGCCACTGAAGCTTTCTTT. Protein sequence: CASSPGGATEAFF. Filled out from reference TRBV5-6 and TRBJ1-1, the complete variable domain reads DAGVTQSPTHLIKTRGQQVTLRCSPKSGHDTVSWYQQALGQGPQFIFQYYEEEERQRGNFPDRFSGHQFPNYSSELNVNALLLGDSALYLCASSPGGATEAFFGQGTRLTVV.

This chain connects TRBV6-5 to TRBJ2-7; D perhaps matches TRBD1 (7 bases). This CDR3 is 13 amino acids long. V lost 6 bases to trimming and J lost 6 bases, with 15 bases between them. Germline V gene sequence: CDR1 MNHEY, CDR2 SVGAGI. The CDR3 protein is CASSFRGASEQYF. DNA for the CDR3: TGTGCCAGCAGCTTCAGGGGGGCAAGCGAGCAGTACTTC.

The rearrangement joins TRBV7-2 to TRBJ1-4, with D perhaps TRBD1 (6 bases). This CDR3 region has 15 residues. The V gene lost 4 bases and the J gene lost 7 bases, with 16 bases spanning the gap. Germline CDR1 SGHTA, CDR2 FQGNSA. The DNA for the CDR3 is TGTGCCAGCAGCTCAACAGGGAAGGTTGGTGAAAAACTGTTTTTT. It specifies CASSSTGKVGEKLFF.

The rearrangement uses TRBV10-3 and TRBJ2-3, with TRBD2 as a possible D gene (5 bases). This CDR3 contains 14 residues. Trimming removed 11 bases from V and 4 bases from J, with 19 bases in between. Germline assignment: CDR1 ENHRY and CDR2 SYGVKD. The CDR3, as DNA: TGTGCCCCCCCACGTGGGAGAAGTCCAGATACGCAGTATTTT. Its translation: CAPPRGRSPDTQYF.

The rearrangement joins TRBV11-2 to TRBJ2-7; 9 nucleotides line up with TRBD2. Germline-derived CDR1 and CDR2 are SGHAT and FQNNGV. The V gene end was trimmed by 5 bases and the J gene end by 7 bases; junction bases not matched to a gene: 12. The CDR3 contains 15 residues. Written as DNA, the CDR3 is TGTGCCAGCAGCACGACTAGCGGAAAGAAGGGGGAGCAGTACTTC. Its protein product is CASSTTSGKKGEQYF.

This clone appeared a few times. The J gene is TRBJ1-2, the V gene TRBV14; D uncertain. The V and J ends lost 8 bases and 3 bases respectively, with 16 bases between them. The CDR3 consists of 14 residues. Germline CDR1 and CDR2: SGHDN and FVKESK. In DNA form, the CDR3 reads TGTGCCAGCCCCCTCCTAGTCCGGGACTATGGCTACACCTTC. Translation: CASPLLVRDYGYTF.

For the CDR3, the DNA is TGTGCCAGCAGCTTAGTCATTGCGGGGATACAGAGCTACGAGCAGTACTTC. This translates into CASSLVIAGIQSYEQYF. This rearrangement joins TRBV7-9 to TRBJ2-7; tentative D call: TRBD2 (6 bases). The germline V and J ends were trimmed by 1 base and 3 bases, with 19 bases remaining between them. Germline assignment: CDR1 SEHNR and CDR2 FQNEAQ (reference sequence). This CDR3 has 17 residues.

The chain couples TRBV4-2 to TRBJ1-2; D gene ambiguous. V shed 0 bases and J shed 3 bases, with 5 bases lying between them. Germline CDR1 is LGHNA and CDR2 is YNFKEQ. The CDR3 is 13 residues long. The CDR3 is CASSQDLDYGYTF. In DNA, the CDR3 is TGTGCCAGCAGCCAAGATTTAGACTATGGCTACACCTTC.

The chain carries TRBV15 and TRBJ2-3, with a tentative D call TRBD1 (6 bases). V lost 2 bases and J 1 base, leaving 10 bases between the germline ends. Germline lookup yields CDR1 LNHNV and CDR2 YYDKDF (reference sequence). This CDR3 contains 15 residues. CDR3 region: CATSRQGQGTDTQYF. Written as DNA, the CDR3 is TGTGCCACCAGCAGACAGGGGCAGGGCACAGATACGCAGTATTTT.

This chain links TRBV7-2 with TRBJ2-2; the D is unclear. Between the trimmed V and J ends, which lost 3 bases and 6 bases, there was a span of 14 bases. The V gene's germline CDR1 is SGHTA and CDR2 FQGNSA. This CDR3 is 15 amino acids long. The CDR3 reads CASSFRAPQAGELFF. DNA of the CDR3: TGTGCCAGCAGCTTTAGAGCCCCCCAGGCCGGGGAGCTGTTTTTT.

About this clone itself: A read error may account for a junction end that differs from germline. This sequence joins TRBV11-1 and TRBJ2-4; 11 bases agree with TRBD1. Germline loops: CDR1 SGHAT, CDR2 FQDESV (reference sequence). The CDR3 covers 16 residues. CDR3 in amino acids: CASSSGQGAFRTPRHF. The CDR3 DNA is TGTGCCAGCAGCAGCGGACAGGGGGCTTTCAGGACCCCCCGGCACTTC.

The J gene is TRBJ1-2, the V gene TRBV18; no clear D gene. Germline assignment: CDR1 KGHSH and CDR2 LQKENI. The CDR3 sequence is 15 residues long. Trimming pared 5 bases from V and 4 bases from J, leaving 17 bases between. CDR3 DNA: TGTGCCAGCTCATCAGCGGTGGGGAGGAGCTATGGCTACACCTTC. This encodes CASSSAVGRSYGYTF.

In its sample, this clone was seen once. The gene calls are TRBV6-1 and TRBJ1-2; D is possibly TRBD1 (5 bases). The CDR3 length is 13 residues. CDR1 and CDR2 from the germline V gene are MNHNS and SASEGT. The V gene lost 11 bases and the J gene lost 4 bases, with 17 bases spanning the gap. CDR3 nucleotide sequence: TGTGCCTCCAACCCCACAGGCGTCTATGGCTACACCTTC. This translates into CASNPTGVYGYTF.

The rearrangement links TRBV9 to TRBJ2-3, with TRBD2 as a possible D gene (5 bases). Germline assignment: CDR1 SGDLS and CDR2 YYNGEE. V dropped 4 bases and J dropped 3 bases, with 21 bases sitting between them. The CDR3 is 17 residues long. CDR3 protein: CASSPRVFSSGTDTQYF. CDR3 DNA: TGTGCCAGCAGCCCGCGGGTCTTCTCAAGTGGTACAGATACGCAGTATTTT.

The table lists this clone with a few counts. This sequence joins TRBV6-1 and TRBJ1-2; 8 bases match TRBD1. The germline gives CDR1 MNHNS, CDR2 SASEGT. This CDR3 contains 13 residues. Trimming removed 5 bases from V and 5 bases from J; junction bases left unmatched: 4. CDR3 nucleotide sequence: TGTGCCAGCAGTCAGGACAGGGCATATGGCTACACCTTC. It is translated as CASSQDRAYGYTF.

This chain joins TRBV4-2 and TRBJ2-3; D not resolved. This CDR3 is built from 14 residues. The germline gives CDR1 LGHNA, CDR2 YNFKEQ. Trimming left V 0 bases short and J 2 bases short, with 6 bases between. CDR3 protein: CASSQDDHTDTQYF. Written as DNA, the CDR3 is TGTGCCAGCAGCCAAGATGACCACACAGATACGCAGTATTTT.

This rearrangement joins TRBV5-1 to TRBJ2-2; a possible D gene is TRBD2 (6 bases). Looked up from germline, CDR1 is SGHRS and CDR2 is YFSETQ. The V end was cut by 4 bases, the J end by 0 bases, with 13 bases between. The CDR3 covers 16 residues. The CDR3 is CASSPSGTPNTGELFF. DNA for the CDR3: TGCGCCAGCAGCCCGTCGGGGACTCCGAACACCGGGGAGCTGTTTTTT.

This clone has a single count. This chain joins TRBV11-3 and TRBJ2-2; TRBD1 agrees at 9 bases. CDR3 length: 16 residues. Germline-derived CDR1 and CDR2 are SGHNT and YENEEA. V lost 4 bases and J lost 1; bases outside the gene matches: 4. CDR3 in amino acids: CASSYGTGLNTGELFF. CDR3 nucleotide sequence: TGTGCCAGCAGCTACGGGACAGGGCTGAACACCGGGGAGCTGTTTTTT.

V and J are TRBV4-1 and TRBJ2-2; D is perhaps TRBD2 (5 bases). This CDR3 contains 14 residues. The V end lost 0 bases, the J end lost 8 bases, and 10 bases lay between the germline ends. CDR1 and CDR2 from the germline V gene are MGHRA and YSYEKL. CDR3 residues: CASSQDHGGGELFF. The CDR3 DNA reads TGCGCCAGCAGCCAAGATCACGGCGGGGGGGAGCTGTTTTTT.